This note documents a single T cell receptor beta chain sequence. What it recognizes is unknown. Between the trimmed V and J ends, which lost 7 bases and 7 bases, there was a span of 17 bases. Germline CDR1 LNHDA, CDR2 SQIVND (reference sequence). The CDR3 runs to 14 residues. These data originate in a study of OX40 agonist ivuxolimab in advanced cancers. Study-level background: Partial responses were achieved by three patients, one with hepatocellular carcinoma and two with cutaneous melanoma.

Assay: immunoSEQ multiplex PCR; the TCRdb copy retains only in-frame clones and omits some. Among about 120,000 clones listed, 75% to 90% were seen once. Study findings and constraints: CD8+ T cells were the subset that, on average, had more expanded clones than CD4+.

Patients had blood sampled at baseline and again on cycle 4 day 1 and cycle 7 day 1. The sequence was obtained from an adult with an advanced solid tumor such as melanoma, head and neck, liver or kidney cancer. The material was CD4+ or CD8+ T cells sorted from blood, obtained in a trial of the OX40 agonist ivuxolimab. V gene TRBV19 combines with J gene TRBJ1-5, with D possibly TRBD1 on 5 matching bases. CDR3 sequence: CASTRGGDFQPQHF. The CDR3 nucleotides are TGTGCCAGTACCCGGGGGGGGGATTTCCAGCCCCAGCATTTT. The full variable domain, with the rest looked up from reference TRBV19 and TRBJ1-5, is DGGITQSPKYLFRKEGQNVTLSCEQNLNHDAMYWYRQDPGQGLRLIYYSQIVNDFQKGDIAEGYSVSREKKESFPLTVTSAQKNPTAFYLCASTRGGDFQPQHFGDGTRLSIL.